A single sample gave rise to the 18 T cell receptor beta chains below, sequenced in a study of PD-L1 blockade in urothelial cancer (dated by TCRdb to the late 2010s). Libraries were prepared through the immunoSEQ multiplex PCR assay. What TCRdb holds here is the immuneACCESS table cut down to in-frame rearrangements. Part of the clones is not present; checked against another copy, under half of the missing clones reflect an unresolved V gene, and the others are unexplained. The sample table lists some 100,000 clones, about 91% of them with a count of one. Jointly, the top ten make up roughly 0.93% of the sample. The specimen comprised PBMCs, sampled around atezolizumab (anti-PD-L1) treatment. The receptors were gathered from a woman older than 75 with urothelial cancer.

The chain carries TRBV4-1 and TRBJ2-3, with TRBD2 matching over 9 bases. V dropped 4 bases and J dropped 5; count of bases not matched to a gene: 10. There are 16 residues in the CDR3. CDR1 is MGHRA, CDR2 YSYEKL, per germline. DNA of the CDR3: TGCGCCAGCAGCCCAAGGGCGGGAGGGCCGGGAGATACGCAGTATTTT. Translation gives CASSPRAGGPGDTQYF.

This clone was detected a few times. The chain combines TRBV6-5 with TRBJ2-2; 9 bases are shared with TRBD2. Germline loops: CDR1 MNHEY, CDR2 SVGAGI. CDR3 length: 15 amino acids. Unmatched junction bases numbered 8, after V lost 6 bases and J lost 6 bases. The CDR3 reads CASSLAGGGPGELFF. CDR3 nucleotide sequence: TGTGCCAGCAGCTTGGCGGGAGGGGGGCCCGGGGAGCTGTTTTTT.

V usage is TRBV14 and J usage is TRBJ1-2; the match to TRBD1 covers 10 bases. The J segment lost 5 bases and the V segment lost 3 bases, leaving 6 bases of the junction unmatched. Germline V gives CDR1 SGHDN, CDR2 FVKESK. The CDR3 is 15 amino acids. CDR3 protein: CASSHNDRGPYGYTF. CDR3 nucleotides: TGTGCCAGCAGCCATAACGACAGGGGGCCTTATGGCTACACCTTC.

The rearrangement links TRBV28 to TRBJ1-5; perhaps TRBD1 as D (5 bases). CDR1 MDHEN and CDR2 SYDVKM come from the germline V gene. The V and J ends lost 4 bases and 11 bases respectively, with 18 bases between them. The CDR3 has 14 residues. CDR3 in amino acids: CASSSRVVVMTQHF. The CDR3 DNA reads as TGTGCCAGCAGTTCCAGGGTGGTCGTTATGACCCAGCATTTT.

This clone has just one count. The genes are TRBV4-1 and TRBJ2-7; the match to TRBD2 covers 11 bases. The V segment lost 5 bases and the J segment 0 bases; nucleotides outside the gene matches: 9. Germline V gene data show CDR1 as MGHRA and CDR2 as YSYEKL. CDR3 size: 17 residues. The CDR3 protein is CASSVKTSGTSSYEQYF. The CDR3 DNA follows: TGCGCCAGCAGCGTAAAGACTAGCGGGACGAGCTCCTACGAGCAGTACTTC.

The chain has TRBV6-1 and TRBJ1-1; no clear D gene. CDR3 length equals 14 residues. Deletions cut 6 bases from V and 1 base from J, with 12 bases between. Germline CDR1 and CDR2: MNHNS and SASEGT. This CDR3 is CASRTPGSNTEAFF. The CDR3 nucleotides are TGTGCCAGCAGGACCCCAGGATCGAACACTGAAGCTTTCTTT.

The DNA for the CDR3 is TGTGCCAGCAGCTTAGGGCGGGGGACCCAGTACTTC. It codes for CASSLGRGTQYF. The rearrangement joins TRBV11-2 to TRBJ2-5; a possible D gene is TRBD2 (6 bases). This CDR3 comprises 12 residues. V lost 1 base to trimming and J lost 7 bases, with 7 bases between them. Germline assignment: CDR1 SGHAT and CDR2 FQNNGV.

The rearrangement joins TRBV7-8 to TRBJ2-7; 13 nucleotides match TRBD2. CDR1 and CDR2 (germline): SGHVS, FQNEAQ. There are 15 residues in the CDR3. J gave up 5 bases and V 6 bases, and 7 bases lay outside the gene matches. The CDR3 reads CASRLRTSGSNEQYF. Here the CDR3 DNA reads TGTGCCAGCAGGCTGAGGACTAGCGGGAGCAACGAGCAGTACTTC. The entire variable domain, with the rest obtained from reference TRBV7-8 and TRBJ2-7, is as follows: GAGVSQSPRYKVAKRGQDVALRCDPISGHVSLFWYQQALGQGPEFLTYFQNEAQLDKSGLPSDRFFAERPEGSVSTLKIQRTQQEDSAVYLCASRLRTSGSNEQYFGPGTRLTVT.

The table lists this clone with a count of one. The CDR3 nucleotides read TGTGCCAGCAGCCCCGGAGGCCGCGGACAGGGAGGCACCATATATTTT. This sequence encodes CASSPGGRGQGGTIYF. The chain links TRBV28 to TRBJ1-3; the match to TRBD1 covers 8 bases. Germline V gene lookup returns CDR1 MDHEN and CDR2 SYDVKM. CDR3 size: 16 residues. V gave up 6 bases and J gave up 9 bases; unmatched junction bases: 16.

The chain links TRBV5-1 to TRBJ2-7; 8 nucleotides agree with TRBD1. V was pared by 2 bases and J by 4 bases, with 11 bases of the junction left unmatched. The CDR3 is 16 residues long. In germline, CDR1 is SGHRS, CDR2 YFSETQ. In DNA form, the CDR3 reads TGCGCCAGCAGCTTTAGGGAGACAGGGGTATGGTACGAGCAGTACTTC. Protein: CASSFRETGVWYEQYF.

The CDR3 protein is CASTHLENTEAFF. CDR3 bases: TGTGCCAGCACCCACCTAGAGAACACTGAAGCTTTCTTT. The V gene is TRBV6-6, the J gene TRBJ1-1; no reliable D call. CDR3 length: 13 residues. V shed 7 bases and J shed 1 base, with 10 bases lying between them. The germline V gene encodes CDR1 MNHNY and CDR2 SVGAGI (reference sequence).

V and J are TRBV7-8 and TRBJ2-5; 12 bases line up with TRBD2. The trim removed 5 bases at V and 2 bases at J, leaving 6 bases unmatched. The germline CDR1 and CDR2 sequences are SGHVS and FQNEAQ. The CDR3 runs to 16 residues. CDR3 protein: CASSHQTSGSQETQYF. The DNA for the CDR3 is TGTGCCAGCAGCCATCAGACTAGCGGGAGTCAAGAGACCCAGTACTTC.

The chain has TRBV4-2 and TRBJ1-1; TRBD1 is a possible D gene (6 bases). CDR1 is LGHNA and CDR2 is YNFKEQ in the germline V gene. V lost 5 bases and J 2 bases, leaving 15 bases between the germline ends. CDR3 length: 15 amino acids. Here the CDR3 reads CASSRSAQGNTEAFF. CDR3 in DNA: TGTGCCAGCAGCAGAAGCGCACAGGGCAACACTGAAGCTTTCTTT.

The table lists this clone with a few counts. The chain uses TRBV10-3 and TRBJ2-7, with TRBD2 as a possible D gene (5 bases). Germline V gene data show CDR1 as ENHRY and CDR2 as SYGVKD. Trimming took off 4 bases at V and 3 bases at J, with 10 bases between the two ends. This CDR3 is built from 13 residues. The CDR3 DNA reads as TGTGCCATCAGTGGGCTAGCTGACTACGAGCAGTACTTC. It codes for CAISGLADYEQYF.

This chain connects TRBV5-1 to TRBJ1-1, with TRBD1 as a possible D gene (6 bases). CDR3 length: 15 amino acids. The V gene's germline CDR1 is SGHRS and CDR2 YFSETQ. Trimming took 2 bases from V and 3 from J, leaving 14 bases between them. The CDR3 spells CASSFQGGRDTEAFF. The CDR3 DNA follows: TGCGCCAGCAGCTTCCAAGGGGGACGGGACACTGAAGCTTTCTTT.

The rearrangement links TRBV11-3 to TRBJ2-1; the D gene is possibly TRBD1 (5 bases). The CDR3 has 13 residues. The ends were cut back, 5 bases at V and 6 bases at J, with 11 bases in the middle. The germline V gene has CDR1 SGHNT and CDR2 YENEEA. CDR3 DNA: TGTGCCAGCAGCATAGTTAGGGGCAATGAGCAGTTCTTC. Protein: CASSIVRGNEQFF.

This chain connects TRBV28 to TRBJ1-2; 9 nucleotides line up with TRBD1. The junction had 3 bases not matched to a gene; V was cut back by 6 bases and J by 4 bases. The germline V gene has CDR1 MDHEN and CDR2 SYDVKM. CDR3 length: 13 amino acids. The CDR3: CASSATGGYGYTF. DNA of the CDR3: TGTGCCAGCAGCGCGACAGGGGGCTATGGCTACACCTTC.

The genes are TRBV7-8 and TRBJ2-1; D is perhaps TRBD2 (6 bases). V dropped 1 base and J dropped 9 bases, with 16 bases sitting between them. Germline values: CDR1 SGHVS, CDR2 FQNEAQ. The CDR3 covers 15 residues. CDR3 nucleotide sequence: TGTGCCAGCAGCTTAGGGCTAGCGCGGACGAGTGAGCAGTTCTTC. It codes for CASSLGLARTSEQFF.